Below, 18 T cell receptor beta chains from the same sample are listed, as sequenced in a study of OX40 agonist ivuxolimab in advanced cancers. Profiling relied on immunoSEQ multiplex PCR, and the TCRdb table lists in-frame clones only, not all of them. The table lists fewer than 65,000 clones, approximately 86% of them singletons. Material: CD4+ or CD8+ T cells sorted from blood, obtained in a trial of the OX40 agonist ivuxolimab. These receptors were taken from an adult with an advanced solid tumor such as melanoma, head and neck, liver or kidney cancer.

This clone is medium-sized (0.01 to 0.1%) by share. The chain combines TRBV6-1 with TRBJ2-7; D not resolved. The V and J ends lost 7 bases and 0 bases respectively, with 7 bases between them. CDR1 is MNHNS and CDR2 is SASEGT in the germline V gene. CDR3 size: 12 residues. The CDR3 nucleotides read TGTGCCAGCAACAGTCCCTCCTACGAGCAGTACTTC. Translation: CASNSPSYEQYF.

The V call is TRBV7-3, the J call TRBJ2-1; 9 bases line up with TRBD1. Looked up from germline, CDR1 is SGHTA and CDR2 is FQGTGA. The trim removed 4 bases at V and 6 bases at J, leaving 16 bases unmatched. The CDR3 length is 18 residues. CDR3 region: CASSSGTGIFRDRNEQFF. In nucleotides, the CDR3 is TGTGCCAGCAGCTCTGGGACAGGGATTTTTAGGGACCGCAATGAGCAGTTCTTC. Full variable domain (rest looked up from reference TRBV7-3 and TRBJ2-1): GAGVSQTPSNKVTEKGKYVELRCDPISGHTALYWYRQSLGQGPEFLIYFQGTGAADDSGLPNDRFFAVRPEGSVSTLKIQRTERGDSAVYLCASSSGTGIFRDRNEQFFGPGTRLTVL.

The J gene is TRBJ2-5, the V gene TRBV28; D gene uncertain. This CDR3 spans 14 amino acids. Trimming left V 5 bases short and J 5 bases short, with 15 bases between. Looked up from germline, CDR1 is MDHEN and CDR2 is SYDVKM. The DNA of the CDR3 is TGTGCCAGCAGTCCTGGGGTTCTTGTGGAGACCCAGTACTTC. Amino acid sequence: CASSPGVLVETQYF.

CDR3 nucleotide sequence: TGCGCCAGCAGCCAAGTCGGGACAGTTACAGATACGCAGTATTTT. It specifies CASSQVGTVTDTQYF. The chain recombines TRBV4-1 with TRBJ2-3, with TRBD1 matching 7 bases. The CDR3 loop spans 15 amino acids. The V gene end was trimmed by 1 base and the J gene end by 3 bases; junction bases not matched to a gene: 4. CDR1 is MGHRA, CDR2 YSYEKL, per germline.

In DNA, the CDR3 is TGTGCCACCCGGACTAGCGGGATCTATGAGCAGTTCTTC. Translated: CATRTSGIYEQFF. This rearrangement joins TRBV28 to TRBJ2-1, with 12 bases matching TRBD2. The germline V gene has CDR1 MDHEN and CDR2 SYDVKM. Trimming took 10 bases from V and 8 from J; bases not matched to a gene: 6. This CDR3 spans 13 amino acids.

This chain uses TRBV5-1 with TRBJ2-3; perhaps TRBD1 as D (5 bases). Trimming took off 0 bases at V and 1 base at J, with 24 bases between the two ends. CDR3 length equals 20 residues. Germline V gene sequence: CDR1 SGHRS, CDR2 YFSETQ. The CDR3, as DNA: TGCGCCAGCAGCTTGGGAGGTGGTCTAAGTCGGACACCCCGCACAGATACGCAGTATTTT. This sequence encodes CASSLGGGLSRTPRTDTQYF.

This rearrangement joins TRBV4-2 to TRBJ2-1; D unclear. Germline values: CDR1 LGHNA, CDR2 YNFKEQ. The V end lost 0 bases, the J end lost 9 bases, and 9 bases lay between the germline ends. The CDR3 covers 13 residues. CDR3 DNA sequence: TGTGCCAGCAGCCAAGATCTATGGGTTGAGCAGTTCTTC. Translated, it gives CASSQDLWVEQFF.

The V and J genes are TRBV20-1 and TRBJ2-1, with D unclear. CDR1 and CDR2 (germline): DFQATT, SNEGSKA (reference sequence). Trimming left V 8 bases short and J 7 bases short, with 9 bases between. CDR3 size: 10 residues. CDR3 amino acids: CSLARNEQFF. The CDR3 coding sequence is TGCAGTCTCGCCCGGAATGAGCAGTTCTTC.

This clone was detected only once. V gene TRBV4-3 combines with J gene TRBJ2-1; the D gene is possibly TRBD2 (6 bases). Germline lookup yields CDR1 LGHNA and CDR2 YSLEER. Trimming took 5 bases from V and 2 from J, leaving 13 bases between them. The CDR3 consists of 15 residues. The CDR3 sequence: CASSADGLTYNEQFF. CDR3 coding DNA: TGCGCCAGCAGCGCCGACGGACTAACCTACAATGAGCAGTTCTTC.

CDR3 nucleotides: TGTGCCAGCAGCTCTGGACGGAGGTACGAGCAGTACTTC. This sequence encodes CASSSGRRYEQYF. The chain is built from TRBV7-2 and TRBJ2-7; D is possibly TRBD2 (5 bases). Between the trimmed V and J ends, which lost 4 bases and 4 bases, there was a span of 11 bases. CDR3 length: 13 residues. Germline CDR1 reads SGHTA; CDR2 reads FQGNSA.

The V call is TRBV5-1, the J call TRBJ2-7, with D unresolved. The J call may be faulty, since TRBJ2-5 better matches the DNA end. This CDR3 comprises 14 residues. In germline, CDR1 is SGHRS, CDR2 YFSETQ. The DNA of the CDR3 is TGCGCCAGCAGCTTGGATGTCGGGCAAGAGACCCAGTACTTC. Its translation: CASSLDVGQETQYF.

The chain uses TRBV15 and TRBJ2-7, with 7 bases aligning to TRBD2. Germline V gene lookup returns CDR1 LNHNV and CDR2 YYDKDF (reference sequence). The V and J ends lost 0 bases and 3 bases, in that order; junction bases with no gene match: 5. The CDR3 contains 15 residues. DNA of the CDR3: TGTGCCACCAGCAGAGACCGGTGGGGGGGCTACGAGCAGTACTTC. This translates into CATSRDRWGGYEQYF.

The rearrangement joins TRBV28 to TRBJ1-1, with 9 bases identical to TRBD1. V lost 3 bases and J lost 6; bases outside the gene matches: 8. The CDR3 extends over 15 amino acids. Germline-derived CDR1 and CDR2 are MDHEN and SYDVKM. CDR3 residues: CASSFFGTGFAEAFF. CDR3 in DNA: TGTGCCAGCAGTTTCTTCGGGACAGGGTTCGCTGAAGCTTTCTTT.

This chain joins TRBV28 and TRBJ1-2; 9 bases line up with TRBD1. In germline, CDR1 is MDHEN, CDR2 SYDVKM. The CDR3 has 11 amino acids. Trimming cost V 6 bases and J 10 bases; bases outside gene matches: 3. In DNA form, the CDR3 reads TGTGCCAGCAGGGGACAGGGTAACTACACCTTC. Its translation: CASRGQGNYTF.

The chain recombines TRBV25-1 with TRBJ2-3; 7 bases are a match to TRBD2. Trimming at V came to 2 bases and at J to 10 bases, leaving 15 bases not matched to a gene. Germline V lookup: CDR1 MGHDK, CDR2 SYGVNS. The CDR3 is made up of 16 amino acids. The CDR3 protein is CASSEDSGRLGRAQYF. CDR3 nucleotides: TGTGCCAGCAGTGAAGACAGCGGCCGGCTGGGGAGGGCGCAGTATTTT.

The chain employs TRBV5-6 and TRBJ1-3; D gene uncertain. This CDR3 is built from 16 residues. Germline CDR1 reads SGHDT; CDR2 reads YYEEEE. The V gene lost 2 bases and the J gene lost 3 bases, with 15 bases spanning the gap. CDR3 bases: TGTGCCAGCAGCTTAAGAACCCCCGCAGGTGGAAACACCATATATTTT. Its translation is CASSLRTPAGGNTIYF.

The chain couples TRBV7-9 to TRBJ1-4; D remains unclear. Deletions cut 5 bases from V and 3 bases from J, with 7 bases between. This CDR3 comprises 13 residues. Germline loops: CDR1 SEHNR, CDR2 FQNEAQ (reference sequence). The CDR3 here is CASSRIANEKLFF. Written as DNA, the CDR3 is TGTGCCAGCAGCCGAATCGCTAATGAAAAACTGTTTTTT.

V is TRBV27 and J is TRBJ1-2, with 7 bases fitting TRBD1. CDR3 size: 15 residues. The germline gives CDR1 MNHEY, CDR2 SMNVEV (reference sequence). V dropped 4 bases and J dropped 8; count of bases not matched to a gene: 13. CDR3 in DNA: TGTGCCAGCAGTTCGGCCCGGACAGGCCCGGAAGGCTACACCTTC. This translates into CASSSARTGPEGYTF.